A single sample gave rise to the 23 T cell receptor beta chains below, sequenced in a study of response to subunit inactivated influenza vaccine. TCRdb reprocessed the RT-PCR reads via MiXCR and lists one record per CDR3 protein. The sample holds a few hundred thousand distinct CDR3 sequences, about 20% seen once. The input for sequencing was PBMCs from blood, taken less than 22 months after vaccination. Source of these receptors: a man aged 50-75 years who received an inactivated influenza vaccine.

V is TRBV12-3 or TRBV12-4 and J is TRBJ1-6; D gene ambiguous. CDR3 length: 15 residues. The V and J ends lost 0 bases and 6 bases respectively, with 9 bases between them. CDR3 loop: CASSLAAAANSPLHF. The CDR3, as DNA: TGTGCCAGCAGTTTAGCGGCGGCAGCTAATTCACCCCTCCACTTT.

The rearrangement links TRBV6-5 to TRBJ1-1; D is possibly TRBD1 (6 bases). Trimming shortened V by 7 bases and J by 9 bases, and 12 bases separated the two germline ends. The CDR3 totals 11 residues. Germline lookup yields CDR1 MNHEY and CDR2 SVGAGI. The CDR3 DNA is TGTGCCAGCAACGAACAGGGCAAAGCTTTCTTT. Translation: CASNEQGKAFF.

The chain recombines TRBV2 with TRBJ2-5; D not resolved. Germline V CDR1 and CDR2: SNHLY, FYNNEI. CDR3 length: 9 residues. CDR3 nucleotides: TGTGCTAGCCAAGAGACCCAGTACTTC. Its translation is CASQETQYF. Full variable domain (remainder filled in from reference TRBV2 and TRBJ2-5): EPEVTQTPSHQVTQMGQEVILRCVPISNHLYFYWYRQILGQKVEFLVSFYNNEISEKSEIFDDQFSVERPDGSNFTLKIRSTKLEDSAMYFCASQETQYFGPGTRLLVL.

This chain uses TRBV12-3 or TRBV12-4 with TRBJ1-6; 8 nucleotides align to TRBD1. The J segment lost 8 bases and the V segment lost 8 bases, leaving 8 bases of the junction unmatched. There are 14 residues in the CDR3. The CDR3 loop reads CASGNRGADSPLHF. DNA for the CDR3: TGTGCCAGCGGTAACAGGGGGGCTGATTCACCCCTCCACTTT.

A single count supports this clonotype. The J gene is TRBJ2-7, the V gene TRBV6-5; 12 positions agree with TRBD1. The CDR3 sequence is 15 residues long. The ends lost 0 bases at V and 12 bases at J; junction bases unmatched: 9. CDR1 is MNHEY and CDR2 is SVGAGI in the germline V gene. CDR3 sequence: CASSYSGGQGASPYF. The CDR3 DNA reads TGTGCCAGCAGTTACTCGGGGGGACAGGGGGCGTCTCCGTACTTC.

This clonotype was recorded a few times. The V call is TRBV5-1, the J call TRBJ2-3, with TRBD2 matching 14 bases. V was pared by 1 base and J by 2 bases, with 9 bases of the junction left unmatched. The CDR3 runs to 19 residues. CDR1 is SGHRS, CDR2 YFSETQ, per germline. CDR3 in amino acids: CASSLTGTSGSGDTDTQYF. DNA for the CDR3: TGCGCCAGCAGCTTGACCGGGACTAGCGGGAGTGGGGACACAGATACGCAGTATTTT. The full variable domain, in which reference TRBV5-1 and TRBJ2-3 provide the parts outside the CDR3, is KAGVTQTPRYLIKTRGQQVTLSCSPISGHRSVSWYQQTPGQGLQFLFEYFSETQRNKGNFPGRFSGRQFSNSRSEMNVSTLELGDSALYLCASSLTGTSGSGDTDTQYFGPGTRLTVL.

This chain connects TRBV12-3 or TRBV12-4 to TRBJ2-7, with TRBD1 as a possible D gene (5 bases). The CDR3 has 14 residues. The V gene lost 6 bases and the J gene lost 0 bases, with 12 bases spanning the gap. DNA for the CDR3: TGTGCCAGCAGGGAACAGGACGGCTCCTACGAGCAGTACTTC. Encoded protein: CASREQDGSYEQYF.

V is TRBV11-2 and J is TRBJ1-4; D gene ambiguous. The ends were cut back, 3 bases at V and 0 bases at J, with 17 bases in the middle. Germline-derived CDR1 and CDR2 are SGHAT and FQNNGV. This CDR3 spans 18 amino acids. This chain's CDR3 is CASSFSGIRTATNEKLFF. CDR3 in DNA: TGTGCCAGCAGCTTCAGTGGAATCCGAACCGCAACTAATGAAAAACTGTTTTTT.

This clonotype was detected only a few times. This CDR3 is CSARDGTLGWQGKKQPQHF. DNA for the CDR3: TGCAGTGCTAGAGATGGGACCCTGGGCTGGCAGGGGAAGAAACAGCCCCAGCATTTT. J is TRBJ1-5 and V is TRBV20-1; a possible D gene is TRBD1 (6 bases). Trimming removed 0 bases from V and 7 bases from J, with 28 bases in between. CDR3 length equals 19 residues. Germline values: CDR1 DFQATT, CDR2 SNEGSKA (reference sequence).

There are a few counts of this clonotype. This rearrangement joins TRBV5-1 to TRBJ2-5; D ambiguous. This CDR3 comprises 15 residues. In germline, CDR1 is SGHRS, CDR2 YFSETQ. Trimming left V 0 bases short and J 1 base short, with 10 bases between. CDR3 nucleotide sequence: TGCGCCAGCAGCTTGGGGTACGCACCCCAAGAGACCCAGTACTTC. This gives the protein CASSLGYAPQETQYF.

The chain carries TRBV20-1 and TRBJ2-7, with TRBD2 matching 9 bases. The germline V gene encodes CDR1 DFQATT and CDR2 SNEGSKA (reference sequence). The J segment lost 1 base and the V segment lost 6 bases, leaving 13 bases of the junction unmatched. This CDR3 is built from 16 residues. CDR3 sequence: CSAHGSGRVNSYEQYF. The CDR3 nucleotides read TGCAGTGCACATGGTAGCGGGAGAGTAAATTCCTACGAGCAGTACTTC.

The chain recombines TRBV7-6 with TRBJ2-7; 9 nucleotides match TRBD2. Germline CDR1 and CDR2: SGHVS and FNYEAQ. The CDR3 covers 17 residues. The junction had 6 bases not matched to a gene; V was cut back by 0 bases and J by 0 bases. The CDR3 spells CASSLAPAGGSSYEQYF. The CDR3 DNA sequence: TGTGCCAGCAGCTTAGCTCCGGCGGGGGGGAGCTCCTACGAGCAGTACTTC.

The chain recombines TRBV20-1 with TRBJ1-4; a possible D gene is TRBD1 (5 bases). V gave up 6 bases and J gave up 4 bases, with 12 bases separating them. Germline V lookup: CDR1 DFQATT, CDR2 SNEGSKA (reference sequence). The CDR3 loop spans 13 amino acids. CDR3 residues: CSARDRINEKLFF. CDR3 nucleotide sequence: TGCAGTGCCCGGGACCGCATTAATGAAAAACTGTTTTTT.

This rearrangement joins TRBV9 to TRBJ2-3, with no clear D. Germline loops: CDR1 SGDLS, CDR2 YYNGEE. The V and J ends lost 0 bases and 0 bases respectively, with 11 bases between them. The CDR3 runs 16 residues. CDR3 coding DNA: TGTGCCAGCAGCGTAGCGTCAGGAGCTAGCACAGATACGCAGTATTTT. Its protein is CASSVASGASTDTQYF.

The chain carries TRBV4-3 and TRBJ2-7; 11 bases match TRBD2. The V and J ends lost 0 bases and 7 bases, in that order; junction bases with no gene match: 5. CDR1 is LGHNA and CDR2 is YSLEER in the germline V gene. This CDR3 has 15 amino acids. CDR3 sequence reads: CASSQEVAGGVEQYF. CDR3 DNA: TGCGCCAGCAGCCAAGAGGTAGCGGGAGGGGTGGAGCAGTACTTC.

This clonotype was recorded a few times. The rearrangement joins TRBV4-2 to TRBJ1-3; D perhaps matches TRBD1 (5 bases). Trimming left V 6 bases short and J 4 bases short, with 7 bases between. The CDR3 loop spans 12 amino acids. Germline V gene sequence: CDR1 LGHNA, CDR2 YNFKEQ. CDR3 coding DNA: TGTGCCAGCAGGGGGCACGGAAACACCATATATTTT. Amino acids: CASRGHGNTIYF.

This clonotype was picked up a small number of times. This chain links TRBV14 with TRBJ1-6; tentatively, D is TRBD1 (5 bases). CDR3 length equals 14 residues. The germline V gene has CDR1 SGHDN and CDR2 FVKESK. Deletions cut 0 bases from V and 10 bases from J, with 10 bases between. CDR3 amino acids: CASSQEVWGSPLHF. CDR3 DNA sequence: TGTGCCAGCAGCCAAGAAGTCTGGGGCTCACCCCTCCACTTT.

The chain is built from TRBV4-3 and TRBJ2-1; 8 bases fit TRBD2. The CDR3 is made up of 16 amino acids. Trimming took 4 bases from V and 4 from J; bases not matched to a gene: 9. Germline CDR1 LGHNA, CDR2 YSLEER. CDR3 protein: CASSREGLVGYNEQFF. The CDR3 bases are TGCGCCAGCAGCCGGGAGGGACTAGTGGGATACAATGAGCAGTTCTTC.

The genes are TRBV24-1 and TRBJ2-3; D perhaps matches TRBD1 (5 bases). This CDR3 spans 16 amino acids. Germline values: CDR1 KGHDR, CDR2 SFDVKD. The V gene lost 3 bases and the J gene lost 0 bases, with 12 bases spanning the gap. The CDR3 DNA sequence: TGTGCCACCAGTGATCCCCGACAGTCTAGCACAGATACGCAGTATTTT. It specifies CATSDPRQSSTDTQYF.

This clonotype showed up just once. The chain links TRBV29-1 to TRBJ2-3; D is possibly TRBD1 (5 bases). V gave up 7 bases and J gave up 4 bases, with 12 bases separating them. The CDR3 has 12 amino acids. Germline CDR1 SQVTM, CDR2 ANQGSEA. The CDR3 DNA reads TGCAGCGGGGTGCAGGGCGCAGATACGCAGTATTTT. It yields the protein CSGVQGADTQYF.

As concerns this clonotype: A read error may explain this, as a much larger clone is one base away. As the CDR3 is not closed by the conserved phenylalanine or tryptophan, this likely results from a read error. The genes are TRBV11-2 and TRBJ1-1; D unclear. Germline loops: CDR1 SGHAT, CDR2 FQNNGV. V gave up 6 bases and J gave up 0 bases, with 11 bases separating them. The length of the CDR3 is 14 residues. The CDR3 sequence: CASRRAPMNTEAFY. The CDR3, as DNA: TGTGCCAGCAGGAGAGCTCCCATGAACACTGAAGCTTTCTAT.

This clonotype has a handful of counts. The chain has TRBV5-1 and TRBJ2-7, with D maybe TRBD1 (6 bases). The CDR3 contains 14 residues. V was clipped by 4 bases and J by 2 bases, with 13 bases between them. CDR1 is SGHRS and CDR2 is YFSETQ in the germline V gene. The CDR3 loop reads CASSLDQGTYEQYF. For the CDR3, the DNA is TGCGCCAGCAGCCTGGACCAGGGGACCTACGAGCAGTACTTC.

This clonotype came up a few times. The V call is TRBV5-1, the J call TRBJ2-7; 8 positions match TRBD2. Germline V gives CDR1 SGHRS, CDR2 YFSETQ. After removal of 0 bases from V and 4 bases from J, the junction contained 6 bases not matched to a gene. This CDR3 is 15 amino acids long. CDR3 in amino acids: CASSLGSGSFYEQYF. The CDR3 DNA is TGCGCCAGCAGCTTGGGCAGCGGGAGTTTTTACGAGCAGTACTTC.